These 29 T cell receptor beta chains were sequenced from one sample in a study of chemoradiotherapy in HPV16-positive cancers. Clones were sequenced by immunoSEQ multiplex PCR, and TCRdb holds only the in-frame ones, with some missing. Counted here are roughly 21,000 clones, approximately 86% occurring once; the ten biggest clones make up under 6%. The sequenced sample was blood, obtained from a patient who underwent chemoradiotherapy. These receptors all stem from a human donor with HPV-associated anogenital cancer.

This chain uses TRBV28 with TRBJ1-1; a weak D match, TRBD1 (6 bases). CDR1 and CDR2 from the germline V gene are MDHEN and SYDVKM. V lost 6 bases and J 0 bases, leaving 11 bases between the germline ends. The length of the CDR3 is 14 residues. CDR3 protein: CASRHRDVNTEAFF. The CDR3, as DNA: TGTGCCAGCAGGCACAGGGACGTGAACACTGAAGCTTTCTTT.

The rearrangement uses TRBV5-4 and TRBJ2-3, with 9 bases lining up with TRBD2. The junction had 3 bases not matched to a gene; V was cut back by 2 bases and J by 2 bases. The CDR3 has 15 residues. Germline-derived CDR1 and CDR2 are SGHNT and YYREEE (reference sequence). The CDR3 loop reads CASSLTSGYTDTQYF. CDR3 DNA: TGTGCCAGCAGCTTAACTAGCGGGTACACAGATACGCAGTATTTT. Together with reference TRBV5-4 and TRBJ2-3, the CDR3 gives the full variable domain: ETGVTQSPTHLIKTRGQQVTLRCSSQSGHNTVSWYQQALGQGPQFIFQYYREEENGRGNFPPRFSGLQFPNYSSELNVNALELDDSALYLCASSLTSGYTDTQYFGPGTRLTVL.

The DNA for the CDR3 is TGCGCCAGCAGCCAAGACCGGTCCGGGACAGGTCTGAGCACAGATACGCAGTATTTT. It encodes CASSQDRSGTGLSTDTQYF. V and J are TRBV4-3 and TRBJ2-3, with TRBD1 identical over 8 bases. CDR3 size: 19 residues. The V gene end was trimmed by 0 bases and the J gene end by 0 bases; junction bases not matched to a gene: 11. Germline CDR1 reads LGHNA; CDR2 reads YSLEER.

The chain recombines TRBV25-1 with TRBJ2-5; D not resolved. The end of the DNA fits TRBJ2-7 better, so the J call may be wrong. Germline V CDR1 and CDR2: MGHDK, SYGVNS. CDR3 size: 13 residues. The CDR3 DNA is TGTGCCAGCAGTGACAACGTCACCTACGAGCAGTACTTC. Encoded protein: CASSDNVTYEQYF.

The DNA for the CDR3 is TGTGCCAGCAGCTCCCGTTTAAGCTACGAGCAGTACTTC. It codes for CASSSRLSYEQYF. The chain is built from TRBV5-4 and TRBJ2-7; D is unclear. This CDR3 contains 13 residues. In germline, CDR1 is SGHNT, CDR2 YYREEE (reference sequence). V lost 3 bases and J lost 3, with 10 bases in between.

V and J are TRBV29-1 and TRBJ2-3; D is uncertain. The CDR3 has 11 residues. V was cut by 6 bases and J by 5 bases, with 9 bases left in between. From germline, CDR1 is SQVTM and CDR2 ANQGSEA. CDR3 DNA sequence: TGCAGCGTGCGTAAGGGAGATACGCAGTATTTT. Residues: CSVRKGDTQYF.

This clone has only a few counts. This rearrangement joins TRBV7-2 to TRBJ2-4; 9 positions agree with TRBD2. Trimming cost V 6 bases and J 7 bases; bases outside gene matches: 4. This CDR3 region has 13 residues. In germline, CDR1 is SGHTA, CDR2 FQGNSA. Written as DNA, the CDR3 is TGTGCCAGCAGACCCAGCGGGGGGAACATTCAGTACTTC. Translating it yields CASRPSGGNIQYF.

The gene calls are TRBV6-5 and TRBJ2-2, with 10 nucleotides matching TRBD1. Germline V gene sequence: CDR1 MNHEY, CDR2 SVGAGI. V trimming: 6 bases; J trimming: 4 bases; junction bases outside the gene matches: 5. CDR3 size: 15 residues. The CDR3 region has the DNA TGTGCCAGCAGAGAGACAGGGGGCGCCACCGGGGAGCTGTTTTTT. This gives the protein CASRETGGATGELFF.

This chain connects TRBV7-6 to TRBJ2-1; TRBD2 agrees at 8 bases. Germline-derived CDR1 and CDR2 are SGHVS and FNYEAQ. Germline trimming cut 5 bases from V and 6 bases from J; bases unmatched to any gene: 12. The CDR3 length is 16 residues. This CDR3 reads CASSGRWTSPINEQFF. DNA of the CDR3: TGTGCCAGCAGCGGTCGTTGGACTAGCCCCATCAATGAGCAGTTCTTC.

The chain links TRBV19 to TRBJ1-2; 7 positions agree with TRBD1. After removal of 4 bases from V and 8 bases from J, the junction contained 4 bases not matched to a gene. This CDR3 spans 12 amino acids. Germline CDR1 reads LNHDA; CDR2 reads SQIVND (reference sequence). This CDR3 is CASSKGGQGYTF. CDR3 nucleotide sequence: TGTGCCAGTAGTAAAGGGGGACAGGGCTACACCTTC.

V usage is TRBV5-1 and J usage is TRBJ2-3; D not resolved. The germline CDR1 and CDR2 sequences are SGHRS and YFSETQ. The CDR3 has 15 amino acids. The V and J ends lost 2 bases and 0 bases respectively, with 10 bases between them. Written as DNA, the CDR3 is TGCGCCAGCAGCTTACTTACGCAAAGCACAGATACGCAGTATTTT. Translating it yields CASSLLTQSTDTQYF. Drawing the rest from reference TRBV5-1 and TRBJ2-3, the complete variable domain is KAGVTQTPRYLIKTRGQQVTLSCSPISGHRSVSWYQQTPGQGLQFLFEYFSETQRNKGNFPGRFSGRQFSNSRSEMNVSTLELGDSALYLCASSLLTQSTDTQYFGPGTRLTVL.

CDR3 DNA: TGTGCCAGCAGCAAAGGACCTAGGTTGGACTCCTTCGTAGGGGCTTTCTTT. Protein product: CASSKGPRLDSFVGAFF. The J gene is TRBJ1-1, the V gene TRBV21-1. TRBV21-1 is annotated as a pseudogene. This CDR3 has 17 residues.

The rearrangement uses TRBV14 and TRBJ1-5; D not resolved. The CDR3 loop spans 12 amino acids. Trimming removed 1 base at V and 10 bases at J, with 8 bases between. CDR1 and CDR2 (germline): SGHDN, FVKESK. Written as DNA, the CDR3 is TGTGCCAGCAGCCAAGGGGGAGGACCCCAGCATTTT. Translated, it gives CASSQGGGPQHF.

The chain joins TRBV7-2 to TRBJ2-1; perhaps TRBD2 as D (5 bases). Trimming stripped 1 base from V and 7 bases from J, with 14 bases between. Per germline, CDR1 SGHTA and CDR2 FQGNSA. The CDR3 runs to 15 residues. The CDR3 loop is CASSLGFVGGNEQFF. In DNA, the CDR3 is TGTGCCAGCAGCTTAGGGTTTGTCGGCGGGAATGAGCAGTTCTTC.

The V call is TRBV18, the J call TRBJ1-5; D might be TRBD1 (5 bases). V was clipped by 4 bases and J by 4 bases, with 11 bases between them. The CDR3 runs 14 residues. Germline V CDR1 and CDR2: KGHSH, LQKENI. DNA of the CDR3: TGTGCCAGCTCACTTTCAGGGCGGAATCAGCCCCAGCATTTT. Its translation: CASSLSGRNQPQHF. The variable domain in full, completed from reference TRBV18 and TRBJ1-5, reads NAGVMQNPRHLVRRRGQEARLRCSPMKGHSHVYWYRQLPEEGLKFMVYLQKENIIDESGMPKERFSAEFPKEGPSILRIQQVVRGDSAAYFCASSLSGRNQPQHFGDGTRLSIL.

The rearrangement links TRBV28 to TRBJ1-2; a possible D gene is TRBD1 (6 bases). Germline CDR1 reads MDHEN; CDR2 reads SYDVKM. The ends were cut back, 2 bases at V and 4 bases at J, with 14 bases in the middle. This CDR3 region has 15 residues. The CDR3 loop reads CASSLGSRGSYGYTF. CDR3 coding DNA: TGTGCCAGCAGTTTAGGGTCCAGGGGAAGCTATGGCTACACCTTC.

The CDR3 reads CASSQGQGSLVYNEQFF. The DNA of the CDR3 is TGCGCCAGCAGCCAGGGACAGGGCTCCCTGGTCTACAATGAGCAGTTCTTC. J is TRBJ2-1 and V is TRBV5-1, with TRBD1 identical over 9 bases. The CDR3 length is 17 residues. Germline V gives CDR1 SGHRS, CDR2 YFSETQ. The ends lost 4 bases at V and 3 bases at J; junction bases unmatched: 11.

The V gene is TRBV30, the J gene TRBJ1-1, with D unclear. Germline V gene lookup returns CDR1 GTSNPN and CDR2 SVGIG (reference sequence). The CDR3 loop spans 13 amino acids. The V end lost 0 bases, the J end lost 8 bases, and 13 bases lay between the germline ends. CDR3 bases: TGTGCCTGGAGTGTACTGGGGATGGCCGAAGCTTTCTTT. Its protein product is CAWSVLGMAEAFF.

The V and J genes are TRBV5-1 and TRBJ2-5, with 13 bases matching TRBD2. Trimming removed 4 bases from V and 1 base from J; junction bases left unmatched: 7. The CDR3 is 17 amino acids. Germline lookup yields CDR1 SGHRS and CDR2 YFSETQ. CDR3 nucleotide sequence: TGCGCCAGCAGCAGGGGTGGGACTAGCGGGATCCAAGAGACCCAGTACTTC. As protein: CASSRGGTSGIQETQYF.

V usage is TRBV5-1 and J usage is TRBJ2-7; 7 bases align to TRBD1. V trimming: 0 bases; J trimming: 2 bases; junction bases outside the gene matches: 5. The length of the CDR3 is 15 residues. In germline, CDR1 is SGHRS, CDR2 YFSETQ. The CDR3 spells CASSLETGMAYEQYF. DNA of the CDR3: TGCGCCAGCAGCTTGGAGACAGGGATGGCCTACGAGCAGTACTTC.

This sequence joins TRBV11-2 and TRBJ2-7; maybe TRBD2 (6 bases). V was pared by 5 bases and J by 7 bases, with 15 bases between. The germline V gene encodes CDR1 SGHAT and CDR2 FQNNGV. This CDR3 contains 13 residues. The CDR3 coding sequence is TGTGCCAGCAGCATCGGGACTTACTTAGAGCAGTACTTC. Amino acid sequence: CASSIGTYLEQYF.

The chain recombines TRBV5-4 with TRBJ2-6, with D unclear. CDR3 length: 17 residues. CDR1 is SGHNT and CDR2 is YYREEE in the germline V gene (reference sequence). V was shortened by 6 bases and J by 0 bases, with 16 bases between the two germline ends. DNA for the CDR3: TGTGCCAGCACGACGCAAGACATGAACTCTGGGGCCAACGTCCTGACTTTC. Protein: CASTTQDMNSGANVLTF.

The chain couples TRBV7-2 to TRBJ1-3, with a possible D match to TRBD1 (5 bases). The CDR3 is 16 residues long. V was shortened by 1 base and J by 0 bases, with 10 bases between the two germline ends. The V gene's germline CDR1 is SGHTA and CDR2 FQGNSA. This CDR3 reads CASSLGGAVSGNTIYF. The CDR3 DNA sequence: TGTGCCAGCAGCTTAGGCGGGGCAGTCTCTGGAAACACCATATATTTT. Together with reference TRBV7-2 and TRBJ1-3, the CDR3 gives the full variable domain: GAGVSQSPSNKVTEKGKDVELRCDPISGHTALYWYRQSLGQGLEFLIYFQGNSAPDKSGLPSDRFSAERTGGSVSTLTIQRTQQEDSAVYLCASSLGGAVSGNTIYFGEGSWLTVV.

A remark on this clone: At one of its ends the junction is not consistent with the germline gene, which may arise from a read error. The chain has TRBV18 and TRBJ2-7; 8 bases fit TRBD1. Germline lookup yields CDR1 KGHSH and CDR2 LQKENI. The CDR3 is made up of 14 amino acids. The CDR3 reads CASGPKSSGTGVLF. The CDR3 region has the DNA TGTGCCAGCGGACCCAAGTCGTCCGGGACAGGCGTTCTTTTC.

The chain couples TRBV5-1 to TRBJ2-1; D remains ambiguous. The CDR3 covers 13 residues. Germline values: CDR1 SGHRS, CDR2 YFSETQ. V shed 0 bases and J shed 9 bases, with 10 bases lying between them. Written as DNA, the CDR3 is TGCGCCAGCAGCTTGGGTGCGTCTGGTGAGCAGTTCTTC. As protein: CASSLGASGEQFF.

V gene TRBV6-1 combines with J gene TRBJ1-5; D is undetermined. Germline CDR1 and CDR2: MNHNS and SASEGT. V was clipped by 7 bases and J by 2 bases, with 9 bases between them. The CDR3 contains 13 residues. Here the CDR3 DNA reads TGTGCCAGCACTCCGGAGGGCAATCAGCCCCAGCATTTT. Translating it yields CASTPEGNQPQHF.

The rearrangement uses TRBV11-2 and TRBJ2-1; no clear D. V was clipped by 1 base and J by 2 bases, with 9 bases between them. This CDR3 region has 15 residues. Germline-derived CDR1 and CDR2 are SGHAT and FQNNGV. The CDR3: CASSLGQDTYNEQFF. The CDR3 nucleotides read TGTGCCAGCAGCTTAGGCCAGGATACCTACAATGAGCAGTTCTTC.

CDR3 bases: TGCGCCAGCAGTGATCATAGCGGGGGCGCAGATACGCAGTATTTT. It translates to CASSDHSGGADTQYF. V usage is TRBV10-1 and J usage is TRBJ2-3; 9 positions agree with TRBD2. J was trimmed by 4 bases and V by 3 bases; bases with no gene match: 5. CDR1 is WNHNN, CDR2 SYGVQD, per germline (reference sequence). CDR3 length: 15 residues.

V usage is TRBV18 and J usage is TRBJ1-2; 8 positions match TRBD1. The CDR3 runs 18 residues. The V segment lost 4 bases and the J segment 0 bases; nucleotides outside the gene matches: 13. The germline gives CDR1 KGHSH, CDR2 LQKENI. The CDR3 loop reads CASSLNLSRGPSNYGYTF. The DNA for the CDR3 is TGTGCCAGCTCACTGAACTTAAGCAGGGGGCCATCTAACTATGGCTACACCTTC.